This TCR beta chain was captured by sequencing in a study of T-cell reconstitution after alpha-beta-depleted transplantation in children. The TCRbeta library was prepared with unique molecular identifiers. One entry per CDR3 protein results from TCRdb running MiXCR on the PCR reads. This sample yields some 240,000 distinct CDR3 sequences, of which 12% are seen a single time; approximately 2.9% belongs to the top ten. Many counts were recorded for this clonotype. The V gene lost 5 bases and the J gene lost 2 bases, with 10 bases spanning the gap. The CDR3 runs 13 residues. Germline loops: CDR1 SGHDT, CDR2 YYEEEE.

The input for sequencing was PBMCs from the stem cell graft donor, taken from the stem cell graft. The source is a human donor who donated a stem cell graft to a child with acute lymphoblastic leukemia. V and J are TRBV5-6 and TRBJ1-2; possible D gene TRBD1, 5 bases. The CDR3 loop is CASSYQGNYGYTF. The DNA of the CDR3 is TGTGCCAGCAGTTATCAGGGAAACTATGGCTACACCTTC.